The clone carrying this TCR beta chain was counted at least ten times. No antigen is known for it. TCR cDNA was made by 5'RACE template switching, adding a universal primer site and UMIs. TCRdb reprocessed the 5' RACE reads with MiXCR, giving one entry per CDR3 protein. The sample has some 250,000 distinct CDR3 sequences; about 3.5% are singletons. The data stem from a study of T cells after yellow fever vaccination. Findings and caveats of the study: Contamination of FACS-sorted repertoires by abundant clonotypes from the bulk population could occur. Subsequent booster samples again held most clones from primary vaccination (96% CD4, about 86% CD8). Though it reached lower strength, the secondary response hit its peak faster, day 5 versus 15.

The origin of this receptor is a man younger than 35 who received the YFV17D yellow fever vaccine. This specimen was PBMCs, taken 15 days after the yellow fever booster vaccination.

CDR3 bases: TGCAGCGTTGCTGTATCGGGGGGAAGCACAGATACGCAGTATTTT. It is translated as CSVAVSGGSTDTQYF. This chain joins TRBV29-1 and TRBJ2-3; TRBD2 agrees at 7 bases. V was pared by 4 bases and J by 0 bases, with 7 bases of the junction left unmatched. Per germline, CDR1 SQVTM and CDR2 ANQGSEA. The CDR3 consists of 15 residues.